The 22 T cell receptor beta chains listed next were all sequenced from one sample in a study of blood T cell repertoires in COVID-19. The method was immunoSEQ multiplex PCR; TCRdb's version includes in-frame clones alone and lacks a portion of them. In the table there are 210,000 or so clones, roughly nine tenths of which are singletons. Sequenced: PBMCs or T cells enriched from blood (not recorded which). These receptors were obtained from a woman between 45 and 60 years old in a cohort exposed to, infected with or recovered from COVID-19 (not recorded which).

This chain uses TRBV19 with TRBJ1-4; D unclear. Germline V lookup: CDR1 LNHDA, CDR2 SQIVND (reference sequence). The CDR3 has 13 residues. V gave up 6 bases and J gave up 7 bases, with 12 bases separating them. CDR3 nucleotide sequence: TGTGCCAGTAGCCTCGGAACGGGTGAAAAACTGTTTTTT. Translated, it gives CASSLGTGEKLFF.

This clone showed up just once. This rearrangement joins TRBV5-1 to TRBJ2-3; D unresolved. The CDR3 is 15 amino acids. CDR1 and CDR2 (germline): SGHRS, YFSETQ. V lost 4 bases and J 1 base, leaving 13 bases between the germline ends. The CDR3 DNA reads TGCGCCAGCAGCCCTTCGGCCGGAGGCACAGATACGCAGTATTTT. Translating gives CASSPSAGGTDTQYF.

The genes are TRBV28 and TRBJ2-2, with a possible D match to TRBD1 (5 bases). With 8 bases removed from V and 4 bases from J, the gap between germline ends came to 17 bases. The CDR3 extends over 15 amino acids. CDR1 MDHEN and CDR2 SYDVKM come from the germline V gene. The DNA for the CDR3 is TGTGCCAGCTACCGTTCCACAGGAAGCACCGGGGAGCTGTTTTTT. Its translation is CASYRSTGSTGELFF.

The J gene is TRBJ1-5, the V gene TRBV6-5; the D is unclear. The CDR3 runs 14 residues. CDR1 and CDR2 (germline): MNHEY, SVGAGI. V dropped 0 bases and J dropped 0 bases, with 3 bases sitting between them. Here the CDR3 DNA reads TGTGCCAGCAGTTACTCGGCTAGCAATCAGCCCCAGCATTTT. Amino acids: CASSYSASNQPQHF.

The V gene is TRBV5-6, the J gene TRBJ1-1; 7 nucleotides match TRBD1. V was clipped by 4 bases and J by 0 bases; unmatched bases: 6. Germline-derived CDR1 and CDR2 are SGHDT and YYEEEE. The CDR3 is made up of 15 amino acids. The DNA for the CDR3 is TGTGCCAGCAGCCGGGACAGACGGGTGAACACTGAAGCTTTCTTT. Translating gives CASSRDRRVNTEAFF.

The rearrangement links TRBV27 to TRBJ1-1, with unresolved D. CDR3 size: 15 residues. V was trimmed by 7 bases and J by 5 bases, leaving 20 bases between them. Germline V lookup: CDR1 MNHEY, CDR2 SMNVEV (reference sequence). CDR3 in amino acids: CASKKAGITSTEAFF. The CDR3 region has the DNA TGTGCCAGCAAAAAAGCGGGCATTACGTCGACTGAAGCTTTCTTT.

The chain is built from TRBV7-2 and TRBJ1-2, with 9 bases matching TRBD1. CDR3 length: 15 residues. Germline CDR1 reads SGHTA; CDR2 reads FQGNSA. The junction had 10 bases not matched to a gene; V was cut back by 3 bases and J by 8 bases. CDR3 region: CASSFYTGGLEGYTF. In nucleotides, the CDR3 is TGTGCCAGCAGCTTTTATACAGGGGGCCTTGAGGGCTACACCTTC.

The DNA for the CDR3 is TGTGCCAGTAGTCTTTGGGACAGTAGGAGCAATCAGCCCCAGCATTTT. Translated, it gives CASSLWDSRSNQPQHF. The chain couples TRBV19 to TRBJ1-5, with 7 bases aligning to TRBD1. The germline V gene encodes CDR1 LNHDA and CDR2 SQIVND (reference sequence). CDR3 length: 16 amino acids. The V and J ends lost 5 bases and 1 base, in that order; junction bases with no gene match: 8.

The chain couples TRBV10-3 to TRBJ1-3, with D possibly being TRBD1 (6 bases). The CDR3 loop spans 15 amino acids. Germline loops: CDR1 ENHRY, CDR2 SYGVKD. V lost 3 bases to trimming and J lost 9 bases, with 18 bases between them. The CDR3 protein is CAISEQGSVASTIYF. CDR3 bases: TGTGCCATCAGTGAACAGGGTTCGGTCGCATCCACCATATATTTT.

This clone has just one count. The gene calls are TRBV28 and TRBJ2-7, with D possibly TRBD2 on 6 matching bases. Trimming shortened V by 5 bases and J by 2 bases, and 22 bases separated the two germline ends. The CDR3 runs 17 residues. Germline-derived CDR1 and CDR2 are MDHEN and SYDVKM. The CDR3 DNA reads as TGTGCCAGCAGTCTGCGACTAGAACGGCTTTTGCCCTACGAGCAGTACTTC. Translated: CASSLRLERLLPYEQYF.

The chain couples TRBV30 to TRBJ1-1; 7 bases align to TRBD1. Germline lookup yields CDR1 GTSNPN and CDR2 SVGIG (reference sequence). The CDR3 spans 14 residues. V dropped 3 bases and J dropped 4; count of bases not matched to a gene: 8. This CDR3 reads CAWSQGGASTEAFF. CDR3 nucleotide sequence: TGTGCCTGGAGCCAGGGGGGTGCGTCCACTGAAGCTTTCTTT.

This sequence joins TRBV4-2 and TRBJ2-1; 8 bases map to TRBD2. The length of the CDR3 is 17 residues. The germline CDR1 and CDR2 sequences are LGHNA and YNFKEQ. V was clipped by 0 bases and J by 4 bases; unmatched bases: 8. This CDR3 is CASSQDRGSGAYNEQFF. DNA of the CDR3: TGTGCCAGCAGCCAAGATCGGGGTAGCGGGGCGTACAATGAGCAGTTCTTC.

The chain recombines TRBV6-6 with TRBJ2-1, with D possibly being TRBD1 (6 bases). The CDR3 extends over 15 amino acids. Germline V gene data show CDR1 as MNHNY and CDR2 as SVGAGI (reference sequence). Trimming left V 6 bases short and J 2 bases short, with 14 bases between. CDR3 protein: CASRTGSWPYNEQFF. The CDR3 DNA sequence: TGTGCCAGCAGAACAGGGTCTTGGCCCTACAATGAGCAGTTCTTC.

This chain connects TRBV6-5 to TRBJ1-6; no definite D call. This CDR3 comprises 13 residues. Trimming shortened V by 5 bases and J by 10 bases, and 12 bases separated the two germline ends. CDR1 and CDR2 from the germline V gene are MNHEY and SVGAGI. The DNA of the CDR3 is TGTGCCAGCAGTATCTCTCCGCGCTCACCCCTCCACTTT. It yields the protein CASSISPRSPLHF.

This clone was seen just once. The genes are TRBV7-2 and TRBJ2-5; 9 nucleotides match TRBD2. CDR3 size: 15 residues. CDR1 SGHTA and CDR2 FQGNSA come from the germline V gene. V lost 3 bases and J lost 4; bases outside the gene matches: 6. The chain's CDR3 is CASSFISGGLETQYF. DNA of the CDR3: TGTGCCAGCAGCTTCATTAGCGGGGGTTTAGAGACCCAGTACTTC.

DNA for the CDR3: TGCAGTGCTAGGGGTACAGGGCGGGCTTTCTTT. It yields the protein CSARGTGRAFF. This sequence joins TRBV20-1 and TRBJ1-1; tentative D call: TRBD1 (6 bases). V was pared by 3 bases and J by 11 bases, with 13 bases between. CDR1 DFQATT and CDR2 SNEGSKA come from the germline V gene (reference sequence). The CDR3 has 11 residues.

The chain employs TRBV19 and TRBJ1-2, with TRBD1 matching over 7 bases. Per germline, CDR1 LNHDA and CDR2 SQIVND (reference sequence). V lost 6 bases and J lost 5; bases outside the gene matches: 9. The CDR3 length is 14 residues. The CDR3 DNA is TGTGCCAGTAGCCCGGGACAGTCGGCATATGGCTACACCTTC. Translating it yields CASSPGQSAYGYTF.

J is TRBJ2-3 and V is TRBV3-1 (or the pseudogene TRBV3-2); the D is unclear. The CDR3 runs 12 residues. The V end lost 1 base, the J end lost 6 bases, and 5 bases lay between the germline ends. Germline CDR1 reads LGHDT; CDR2 reads YNNKEL (reference sequence). DNA for the CDR3: TGTGCCAGCAGCCAAGTATATGATACGCAGTATTTT. Translating gives CASSQVYDTQYF.

This chain joins TRBV5-6 and TRBJ1-3, with a tentative D call TRBD1 (5 bases). V shed 5 bases and J shed 1 base, with 13 bases lying between them. Germline values: CDR1 SGHDT, CDR2 YYEEEE. CDR3 length equals 15 residues. The CDR3: CASRSRDSSGNTIYF. CDR3 nucleotides: TGTGCCAGCAGGTCCCGGGACTCATCTGGAAACACCATATATTTT.

A few counts support this clone. The chain has TRBV20-1 and TRBJ1-1; a weak D match, TRBD1 (5 bases). The CDR3 is made up of 11 amino acids. CDR1 is DFQATT and CDR2 is SNEGSKA in the germline V gene (reference sequence). Trimming left V 6 bases short and J 6 bases short, with 11 bases between. The chain's CDR3 is CSAFPGAEAFF. The CDR3 nucleotides read TGCAGTGCCTTTCCGGGGGCTGAAGCTTTCTTT.

In DNA form, the CDR3 reads TGTGCCAGCAGAAGCCTTAGAAGTTCTGGAAACACCATATATTTT. Amino acids: CASRSLRSSGNTIYF. The chain has TRBV6-5 and TRBJ1-3; D is uncertain. V gave up 6 bases and J gave up 1 base, with 13 bases separating them. CDR1 MNHEY and CDR2 SVGAGI come from the germline V gene. The CDR3 is 15 residues long.

The rearrangement joins TRBV4-1 to TRBJ1-1; unclear D gene. CDR1 and CDR2 from the germline V gene are MGHRA and YSYEKL. The CDR3 covers 14 residues. V lost 1 base, J lost 1 base, and 7 bases lay in between. The DNA for the CDR3 is TGCGCCAGCAGCCAAGCCAACAGGAACACTGAAGCTTTCTTT. It is translated as CASSQANRNTEAFF.